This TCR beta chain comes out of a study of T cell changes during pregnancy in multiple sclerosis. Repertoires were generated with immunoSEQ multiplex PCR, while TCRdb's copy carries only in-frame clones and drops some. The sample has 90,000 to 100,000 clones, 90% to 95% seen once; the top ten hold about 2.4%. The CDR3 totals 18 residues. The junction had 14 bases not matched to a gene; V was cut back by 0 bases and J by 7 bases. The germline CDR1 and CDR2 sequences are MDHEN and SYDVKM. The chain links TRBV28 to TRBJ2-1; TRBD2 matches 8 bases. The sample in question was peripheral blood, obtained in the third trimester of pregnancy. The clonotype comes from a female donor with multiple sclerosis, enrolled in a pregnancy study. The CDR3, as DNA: TGTGCCAGCAGTTTATGGTCAGCGGGAGAAGGTGTAGCAAATGAGCAGTTCTTC. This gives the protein CASSLWSAGEGVANEQFF.